This is a list of T cell receptor beta chains from one sample in a study of T-cell reconstitution after alpha-beta-depleted transplantation in children. TCRdb used MiXCR to reprocess the PCR reads, holding one entry per CDR3 protein. The data contain some 600,000 distinct CDR3 sequences, approximately 12% of them seen just once; the ten biggest clones take up approximately 2%. The starting material was PBMCs, mostly from graft donor cells, obtained 360 days after TCRalphabeta/CD19-depleted stem cell transplant. These receptors were obtained from a male patient under 18 who had a stem cell transplant for acute myeloid leukemia, so the T cells may come from the graft donor. The CDR3 runs from the conserved cysteine through the conserved F or W. D genes are given only for firm matches. Only some rows state a clone size, as once, few, many or a class for expanded clones.

j_call: TRBJ2-5
v_call: TRBV20-1
d_call: TRBD2
cdr3_length: 15
clone_size: -
cdr3_aa: CSARAYLAGGETQYF
cdr3_nt: TGCAGTGCTAGAGCGTATCTAGCGGGAGGGGAGACCCAGTACTTC

j_call: TRBJ2-3
v_call: TRBV6-2/TRBV6-3
d_call: -
cdr3_length: 12
clone_size: -
cdr3_aa: CASTDRGDTQYF
cdr3_nt: TGTGCCAGCACGGATCGCGGGGATACGCAGTATTTT

j_call: TRBJ2-2
v_call: TRBV11-2
d_call: TRBD2
cdr3_length: 16
clone_size: few
cdr3_aa: CASSFKRESGTGELFF
cdr3_nt: TGTGCCAGCAGCTTTAAGCGGGAGTCGGGCACCGGGGAGCTGTTTTTT

j_call: TRBJ2-7
v_call: TRBV10-3
d_call: -
cdr3_length: 10
clone_size: many
cdr3_aa: CAVRGDEQYF
cdr3_nt: TGTGCCGTAAGGGGTGACGAGCAGTACTTC

j_call: TRBJ2-2
v_call: TRBV19
d_call: TRBD2
cdr3_length: 15
clone_size: many
cdr3_aa: CASNVLAGQAGELFF
cdr3_nt: TGTGCCAGTAACGTTTTAGCGGGCCAGGCCGGGGAGCTGTTTTTT

j_call: TRBJ1-5
v_call: TRBV28
d_call: -
cdr3_length: 13
clone_size: few
cdr3_aa: CASSSSINQPQHF
cdr3_nt: TGTGCCAGCAGTTCCAGCATCAATCAGCCCCAGCATTTT

j_call: TRBJ1-1
v_call: TRBV3-1
d_call: TRBD1
cdr3_length: 16
clone_size: -
cdr3_aa: CASSLTGGARDTEAFF
cdr3_nt: TGTGCCAGCAGCCTTACAGGGGGCGCAAGGGACACTGAAGCTTTCTTT

j_call: TRBJ1-1
v_call: TRBV18
d_call: -
cdr3_length: 15
clone_size: -
cdr3_aa: CASSPLQGRSTEAFF
cdr3_nt: TGTGCCAGCTCCCCTCTACAGGGAAGGAGCACTGAAGCTTTCTTT

j_call: TRBJ2-1
v_call: TRBV9
d_call: -
cdr3_length: 15
clone_size: -
cdr3_aa: CASSVDRARVNEQFF
cdr3_nt: TGTGCCAGCAGCGTAGACAGGGCCCGAGTCAATGAGCAGTTCTTC

j_call: TRBJ2-1
v_call: TRBV7-2
d_call: TRBD2
cdr3_length: 13
clone_size: many
cdr3_aa: CASSFWERGEQFF
cdr3_nt: TGTGCCAGCAGCTTCTGGGAGCGGGGGGAGCAGTTCTTC

j_call: TRBJ2-2
v_call: TRBV25-1
d_call: -
cdr3_length: 15
clone_size: many
cdr3_aa: CASSDLASLAGELFF
cdr3_nt: TGTGCCAGCAGTGACCTAGCCTCCTTGGCCGGGGAGCTGTTTTTT

j_call: TRBJ1-5
v_call: TRBV7-2
d_call: -
cdr3_length: 16
clone_size: few
cdr3_aa: CASSLSTAYSNQPQHF
cdr3_nt: TGTGCCAGCAGCTTGAGCACGGCTTATAGCAATCAGCCCCAGCATTTT

j_call: TRBJ2-5
v_call: TRBV6-1
d_call: TRBD1
cdr3_length: 15
clone_size: -
cdr3_aa: CASSRRDRWQETQYF
cdr3_nt: TGTGCCAGCAGCCGAAGGGACAGGTGGCAAGAGACCCAGTACTTC

j_call: TRBJ1-6
v_call: TRBV30
d_call: -
cdr3_length: 14
clone_size: -
cdr3_aa: CAWRRGEYNSPLHF
cdr3_nt: TGTGCCTGGAGAAGAGGGGAATATAATTCACCCCTCCACTTT

j_call: TRBJ2-7
v_call: TRBV29-1
d_call: -
cdr3_length: 11
clone_size: many
cdr3_aa: CSVGLTYEQYF
cdr3_nt: TGCAGCGTTGGACTAACCTACGAGCAGTACTTC

j_call: TRBJ2-7
v_call: TRBV20-1
d_call: -
cdr3_length: 15
clone_size: -
cdr3_aa: CSARGHSGTFYEQYF
cdr3_nt: TGCAGTGCTAGGGGGCATAGTGGGACCTTTTACGAGCAGTACTTC

j_call: TRBJ1-1
v_call: TRBV27
d_call: -
cdr3_length: 13
clone_size: many
cdr3_aa: CASSFAGRTEAFF
cdr3_nt: TGTGCCAGCAGTTTTGCAGGGCGAACTGAAGCTTTCTTT

j_call: TRBJ2-1
v_call: TRBV28
d_call: TRBD2
cdr3_length: 17
clone_size: -
cdr3_aa: CASSSPGLAGGLSEQFF
cdr3_nt: TGTGCCAGCAGTTCCCCGGGACTAGCGGGAGGTTTAAGTGAGCAGTTCTTC

j_call: TRBJ2-7
v_call: TRBV29-1
d_call: TRBD1
cdr3_length: 13
clone_size: many
cdr3_aa: CSVEGQGHYEQYF
cdr3_nt: TGCAGCGTTGAAGGACAGGGGCACTACGAGCAGTACTTC

j_call: TRBJ2-5
v_call: TRBV6-2/TRBV6-3
d_call: TRBD1
cdr3_length: 15
clone_size: -
cdr3_aa: CASSYLTGGAETQYF
cdr3_nt: TGTGCCAGCAGTTACCTCACAGGGGGCGCGGAGACCCAGTACTTC

j_call: TRBJ2-7
v_call: TRBV30
d_call: -
cdr3_length: 12
clone_size: many
cdr3_aa: CAWSAGPYEQYF
cdr3_nt: TGTGCCTGGAGCGCTGGGCCCTACGAGCAGTACTTC

j_call: TRBJ2-5
v_call: TRBV28
d_call: -
cdr3_length: 14
clone_size: many
cdr3_aa: CASSLQGYQETQYF
cdr3_nt: TGTGCCAGCAGCTTACAGGGATACCAAGAGACCCAGTACTTC

j_call: TRBJ1-5
v_call: TRBV28
d_call: -
cdr3_length: 13
clone_size: -
cdr3_aa: CASRASRSQPQHF
cdr3_nt: TGTGCCAGCAGAGCATCACGATCACAGCCCCAGCATTTT

j_call: TRBJ2-3
v_call: TRBV28
d_call: -
cdr3_length: 15
clone_size: few
cdr3_aa: CASSLWARGTDTQYF
cdr3_nt: TGTGCCAGCAGTTTATGGGCGCGGGGTACAGATACGCAGTATTTT

j_call: TRBJ2-2
v_call: TRBV6-2/TRBV6-3
d_call: TRBD1
cdr3_length: 14
clone_size: -
cdr3_aa: CASSYFQGARELFF
cdr3_nt: TGTGCCAGCAGTTACTTCCAGGGGGCCCGGGAGCTGTTTTTT

j_call: TRBJ2-1
v_call: TRBV7-2
d_call: -
cdr3_length: 14
clone_size: -
cdr3_aa: CASSLGVRYNEQFF
cdr3_nt: TGTGCCAGCAGTTTAGGGGTCCGCTACAATGAGCAGTTCTTC